This T cell receptor beta chain emerged from a study of blood T cell repertoires in COVID-19. Whole-study context: Samples representing acute and convalescent COVID-19 were sourced from the United States, Italy and Spain. T cells, B-cell-depleted T cells, or PBMCs supplied cDNA or gDNA.

As concerns this clone: Other nucleotide sequences from this sample produce the same CDR3.

V gave up 8 bases and J gave up 5 bases, with 6 bases separating them. Germline CDR1 reads SNHLY; CDR2 reads FYNNEI. CDR3 length: 10 amino acids. In the original processing: Quantification of nucleated cells was approximated via reference gene primer amplification. Measured with immunoSEQ multiplex PCR; TCRdb has only the in-frame clones, and not every one. Clonal size and the V and J genes are those of that table, whereas D and trimming came from the DNA. Among about 480,000 clones listed, around nine tenths were seen once. It was during active infection that Seattle patients were enrolled and then longitudinally followed.

The V gene is TRBV2, the J gene TRBJ1-1, with a weak D call TRBD1 (5 bases). Material: peripheral blood. The origin of this receptor is a woman aged 45-60 years with COVID-19, enrolled during active disease. The CDR3 bases are TGTGCCAGCGGGGGGACTGAAGCTTTCTTT. Translating gives CASGGTEAFF.